The 25 T cell receptor beta chains below were found in one sample sequenced in a study of radiotherapy plus CTLA-4 blockade in lung cancer. Sequencing was performed with immunoSEQ multiplex PCR; in TCRdb, only in-frame clones are kept and a portion is missing. The sample shows about 98,000 clones, roughly four fifths of them seen only once. The sequences come from peripheral blood, collected from a patient treated with radiotherapy plus ipilimumab. The receptor source for this set is a human donor with non-small cell lung cancer who had a partial response to radiotherapy plus ipilimumab.

J is TRBJ1-2 and V is TRBV27; 10 bases line up with TRBD1. V lost 7 bases, J lost 4 bases, and 9 bases stayed unmatched. There are 15 residues in the CDR3. The germline V gene encodes CDR1 MNHEY and CDR2 SMNVEV (reference sequence). CDR3 bases: TGTGCCAGCACCCTACGACAGGGGGCTAGCTATGGCTACACCTTC. It encodes CASTLRQGASYGYTF.

V gene TRBV25-1 combines with J gene TRBJ2-5; D might be TRBD2 (7 bases). This CDR3 has 12 amino acids. Germline-derived CDR1 and CDR2 are MGHDK and SYGVNS. The V gene lost 5 bases and the J gene lost 5 bases, with 9 bases spanning the gap. As DNA, the CDR3 is TGTGCCAGCAGTAGGGGGGGGGAGACCCAGTACTTC. Protein sequence: CASSRGGETQYF.

This clone showed up just a few times. The rearrangement joins TRBV28 to TRBJ2-7, with 7 bases lining up with TRBD2. CDR3 length: 15 residues. J was trimmed by 2 bases and V by 5 bases; bases with no gene match: 9. Looked up from germline, CDR1 is MDHEN and CDR2 is SYDVKM. DNA of the CDR3: TGTGCCAGCAGTCCTCATGAGGGAGGGGCCTACGAGCAGTACTTC. This codes for CASSPHEGGAYEQYF.

The V gene is TRBV2, the J gene TRBJ2-7; D is perhaps TRBD2 (5 bases). Trimming removed 5 bases from V and 1 base from J, with 6 bases in between. Looked up from germline, CDR1 is SNHLY and CDR2 is FYNNEI. The CDR3 runs 12 residues. Written as DNA, the CDR3 is TGTGCCAGCAGTCGGGAATCCTACGAGCAGTACTTC. This codes for CASSRESYEQYF.

The V and J genes are TRBV5-4 and TRBJ2-1; 7 nucleotides align to TRBD1. J was trimmed by 1 base and V by 0 bases; bases with no gene match: 1. Germline values: CDR1 SGHNT, CDR2 YYREEE (reference sequence). The CDR3 consists of 15 residues. Written as DNA, the CDR3 is TGTGCCAGCAGCTTGGGACAGGGATCCTACAATGAGCAGTTCTTC. It translates to CASSLGQGSYNEQFF.

The J gene is TRBJ1-1, the V gene TRBV7-9; 7 nucleotides align to TRBD1. Germline CDR1 is SEHNR and CDR2 is FQNEAQ (reference sequence). After removal of 1 base from V and 11 bases from J, the junction contained 7 bases not matched to a gene. CDR3 size: 13 residues. Here the CDR3 reads CASSLEGAPVAFF. For the CDR3, the DNA is TGTGCCAGCAGCTTAGAGGGGGCCCCGGTGGCTTTCTTT.

The rearrangement joins TRBV5-1 to TRBJ2-2; 8 nucleotides align to TRBD1. The CDR3 is made up of 16 amino acids. The J segment lost 0 bases and the V segment lost 4 bases, leaving 5 bases of the junction unmatched. CDR1 is SGHRS, CDR2 YFSETQ, per germline. CDR3 DNA: TGCGCCAGCAGCCAACAGACAGGGGCGAACACCGGGGAGCTGTTTTTT. As protein: CASSQQTGANTGELFF.

The chain links TRBV5-6 to TRBJ1-2; 8 nucleotides align to TRBD1. J lost 4 bases, V lost 6 bases, and 8 bases had no gene match. This CDR3 region has 14 residues. CDR1 is SGHDT and CDR2 is YYEEEE in the germline V gene. In nucleotides, the CDR3 is TGTGCCAGCATTAACCAGGGGGCAAGCTATGGCTACACCTTC. It specifies CASINQGASYGYTF.

The chain joins TRBV9 to TRBJ2-1; no definite D call. CDR1 is SGDLS, CDR2 YYNGEE, per germline. V was pared by 0 bases and J by 9 bases, with 13 bases between. CDR3 length: 14 residues. In DNA, the CDR3 is TGTGCCAGCAGCGTAGAAGAGAGTGCGAGTGAGCAGTTCTTC. Residues: CASSVEESASEQFF. The full variable domain, rest sourced from reference TRBV9 and TRBJ2-1, is DSGVTQTPKHLITATGQRVTLRCSPRSGDLSVYWYQQSLDQGLQFLIQYYNGEERAKGNILERFSAQQFPDLHSELNLSSLELGDSALYFCASSVEESASEQFFGPGTRLTVL.

The gene calls are TRBV27 and TRBJ2-2, with a possible D match to TRBD1 (5 bases). V was pared by 0 bases and J by 0 bases, with 11 bases between. CDR1 and CDR2 (germline): MNHEY, SMNVEV (reference sequence). This CDR3 is built from 17 residues. The CDR3 protein is CASSLSYPGTNTGELFF. The CDR3 nucleotides read TGTGCCAGCAGTTTATCTTACCCAGGGACGAACACCGGGGAGCTGTTTTTT.

The rearrangement joins TRBV10-3 to TRBJ2-7; 10 nucleotides line up with TRBD1. Germline assignment: CDR1 ENHRY and CDR2 SYGVKD. V shed 4 bases and J 2 bases; nucleotides not matched to a gene: 2. This CDR3 spans 14 amino acids. The CDR3, as DNA: TGTGCCATCAGTGGACAGGGGGCGACCTACGAGCAGTACTTC. As protein: CAISGQGATYEQYF.

This chain connects TRBV9 to TRBJ1-2; TRBD1 is a possible D gene (5 bases). The CDR3 is 14 amino acids. Trimming removed 0 bases from V and 2 bases from J, with 8 bases in between. Germline V gene lookup returns CDR1 SGDLS and CDR2 YYNGEE. The CDR3 bases are TGTGCCAGCAGCGTAGCGTCAGGGAACTATGGCTACACCTTC. Its protein is CASSVASGNYGYTF.

The chain links TRBV6-6 to TRBJ1-1; 8 bases match TRBD1. The CDR3 runs to 14 residues. V trimming: 2 bases; J trimming: 4 bases; junction bases outside the gene matches: 3. Germline loops: CDR1 MNHNY, CDR2 SVGAGI (reference sequence). CDR3 residues: CASSYTQGATEAFF. In DNA, the CDR3 is TGTGCCAGCAGTTACACCCAGGGGGCCACTGAAGCTTTCTTT.

The CDR3, as DNA: TGCGCCAGCAGCTTTGAACCAGGGGCCAGCTACAATGAGCAGTTCTTC. Its translation is CASSFEPGASYNEQFF. The V gene is TRBV5-1, the J gene TRBJ2-1; tentatively, D is TRBD1 (6 bases). Trimming removed 2 bases from V and 3 bases from J, with 15 bases in between. The CDR3 sequence is 16 residues long. CDR1 SGHRS and CDR2 YFSETQ come from the germline V gene.

V usage is TRBV10-1 and J usage is TRBJ2-5; weak D call: TRBD1 (7 bases). This CDR3 region has 16 residues. Germline lookup yields CDR1 WNHNN and CDR2 SYGVQD (reference sequence). Trimming stripped 3 bases from V and 5 bases from J, with 19 bases between. Here the CDR3 DNA reads TGCGCCAGCAGTGACAGTACAGGGGATCGGGAGGAGACCCAGTACTTC. Its translation is CASSDSTGDREETQYF.

The chain recombines TRBV25-1 with TRBJ1-1, with 8 bases fitting TRBD1. CDR3 length equals 14 residues. The germline gives CDR1 MGHDK, CDR2 SYGVNS. V gave up 4 bases and J gave up 5 bases; unmatched junction bases: 6. The CDR3 loop reads CASSATGDRTEAFF. In DNA form, the CDR3 reads TGTGCCAGCAGTGCGACAGGGGATCGGACTGAAGCTTTCTTT.

The chain has TRBV9 and TRBJ2-3; D is unresolved. V was cut by 0 bases and J by 4 bases, with 6 bases left in between. The CDR3 runs 13 residues. Germline CDR1 SGDLS, CDR2 YYNGEE. The CDR3 region has the DNA TGTGCCAGCAGCGTAGATGTAGCAGATACGCAGTATTTT. This gives the protein CASSVDVADTQYF.

The chain recombines TRBV7-9 with TRBJ2-5, with 7 bases aligning to TRBD2. The J call may be mistaken, given a closer DNA end match to TRBJ2-7. This CDR3 region has 14 residues. Germline CDR1 reads SEHNR; CDR2 reads FQNEAQ (reference sequence). The CDR3 region is CASSAGSGGDEQYF. The CDR3 DNA reads TGTGCCAGCAGCGCCGGAAGTGGGGGGGACGAGCAGTACTTC.

This sequence joins TRBV30 and TRBJ2-7; 8 bases are a match to TRBD2. This CDR3 spans 13 amino acids. The V gene end was trimmed by 0 bases and the J gene end by 6 bases; junction bases not matched to a gene: 4. From germline, CDR1 is GTSNPN and CDR2 SVGIG (reference sequence). The CDR3 sequence: CAWSVGGRSEQYF. The CDR3 bases are TGTGCCTGGAGTGTGGGCGGGAGGTCCGAGCAGTACTTC. Full variable domain (outside the CDR3, taken from reference TRBV30 and TRBJ2-7): SQTIHQWPATLVQPVGSPLSLECTVEGTSNPNLYWYRQAAGRGLQLLFYSVGIGQISSEVPQNLSASRPQDRQFILSSKKLLLSDSGFYLCAWSVGGRSEQYFGPGTRLTVT.

J is TRBJ1-1 and V is TRBV19; a possible D gene is TRBD1 (5 bases). The germline V gene has CDR1 LNHDA and CDR2 SQIVND (reference sequence). V lost 5 bases, J lost 1 base, and 8 bases lay in between. The CDR3 has 13 residues. CDR3 loop: CASSETGNTEAFF. Here the CDR3 DNA reads TGTGCCAGTAGTGAAACAGGGAACACTGAAGCTTTCTTT.

This clone was seen a few times. The V call is TRBV7-8, the J call TRBJ1-4, with a weak D call TRBD1 (5 bases). V shed 4 bases and J shed 7 bases, with 13 bases lying between them. This CDR3 is built from 14 residues. The germline gives CDR1 SGHVS, CDR2 FQNEAQ. Here the CDR3 reads CASSSGQLSEKLFF. In DNA, the CDR3 is TGTGCCAGCAGCTCCGGACAATTATCTGAAAAACTGTTTTTT.

The J gene is TRBJ1-4, the V gene TRBV5-6; 9 bases are a match to TRBD1. The CDR3 spans 14 residues. Germline CDR1 and CDR2: SGHDT and YYEEEE. With V trimmed by 4 bases and J by 8 bases, 6 bases remained unmatched. The CDR3 is CASSADRGGEKLFF. In DNA form, the CDR3 reads TGTGCCAGCAGCGCGGACAGGGGTGGGGAAAAACTGTTTTTT.

J is TRBJ1-3 and V is TRBV5-1; TRBD1 might be the D (6 bases). Germline assignment: CDR1 SGHRS and CDR2 YFSETQ. The CDR3 spans 15 residues. V lost 5 bases to trimming and J lost 0 bases, with 12 bases between them. The CDR3 sequence: CASRTGTLSGNTIYF. DNA for the CDR3: TGCGCCAGCAGGACCGGGACACTCTCTGGAAACACCATATATTTT.

V gene TRBV29-1 combines with J gene TRBJ2-7, with D possibly matching TRBD2 (5 bases). V was clipped by 5 bases and J by 0 bases, with 14 bases between them. The germline V gene encodes CDR1 SQVTM and CDR2 ANQGSEA. The CDR3 loop spans 14 amino acids. CDR3 DNA sequence: TGCAGCGTTCTAAGCGGAACAGTCTCCTACGAGCAGTACTTC. Protein sequence: CSVLSGTVSYEQYF.

This rearrangement joins TRBV30 to TRBJ2-3; unclear D gene. V lost 3 bases and J lost 4, with 14 bases in between. Germline lookup yields CDR1 GTSNPN and CDR2 SVGIG (reference sequence). This CDR3 comprises 14 residues. The CDR3: CAWRSRHGADTQYF. CDR3 DNA: TGTGCCTGGAGATCCCGACACGGCGCAGATACGCAGTATTTT.